Listed below are T cell receptor beta chains from one sample, sequenced in a study of T cell clonotyping in hematopoietic cell transplantation. Sequencing used immunoSEQ multiplex PCR; TCRdb keeps in-frame clones, though not all of them. The sample includes roughly 17,000 clones, 92% seen only once; the top ten take about 5.4%. Sequencing was done on a sample of peripheral blood mononuclear cells. The origin of the receptors is a man in his forties in good health. Some clones in this sample may be carry-over from other donors' samples. CDR3s include the opening cysteine and the closing phenylalanine or tryptophan.

>TRBV6-5|TRBJ2-1|16
CASSYSPQSSYNEQFF
>TRBV4-3|TRBJ2-5|16
CASSQRRQGLQETQYF
>TRBV19|TRBJ2-1|16
CASSIGTGGNPDEQFF
>TRBV2|TRBJ2-7|17
CASTVGQSLEDLYEQYF
>TRBV28|TRBJ1-2|16
CASSYRQSGDLYGYTF
>TRBV6-5|TRBJ2-7|16
CASSSPSGDHVLEQYF
>TRBV21-1|TRBJ1-1|16
CASSKVRTGCYTEAFF
>TRBV5-1|TRBJ2-1|14
CASSSQISYNEQFF
>TRBV18|TRBJ1-4|15
CASSPADVPNEKLFF
>TRBV5-6|TRBJ2-3|15
CASSLLRGSTDTQYF
>TRBV2|TRBJ1-4|11
CASGQDEKLFF
>TRBV19|TRBJ2-6|18
CASSTHGTESSGANVLTF
>TRBV10-3|TRBJ2-7|16
CAISELGLAGVEEQYF
>TRBV7-3|TRBJ2-7|13
CASSRTGTYEQYF
>TRBV9|TRBJ2-1|15
CASSPGGGPNIEQFF
>TRBV16|TRBJ2-5|13
CASSPVVGETQYF
>TRBV6-8|TRBJ2-7|16
CASKEPEGTGDDEQYF
>TRBV6-5|TRBJ1-6|14
CASSQDRRNSPLHF
>TRBV6-5|TRBJ2-1|14
CATEIPGTGNEQFF
>TRBV27|TRBJ1-1|14
CASSASGVNTEAFF
>TRBV21-1|TRBJ2-7|16
CASSKLSGTITYEQYF
>TRBV6-5|TRBJ2-7|16
CASSYSSLTVTYEQYF
>TRBV15|TRBJ2-7|15
CATSRENTPNSQQYF
>TRBV28|TRBJ2-7|12
CATGTDSYEQYF
>TRBV30|TRBJ1-3|14
CAWSSGPSGNTIYF
>TRBV4-1|TRBJ2-3|13
CASSLGTTDTQYF
>TRBV11-3|TRBJ2-1|12
CASTAWSNEQFF
>TRBV28|TRBJ1-1|15
CASSLSGEGDTEAFF
>TRBV5-1|TRBJ2-7|16
CASSPDRPPSSYEQYF
>TRBV5-4|TRBJ2-7|15
CASSLPGQGVGEQYF
>TRBV2|TRBJ2-3|16
CASSSTSGGAADTQYF
>TRBV30|TRBJ2-7|12
CAWRDSPYEQYF
>TRBV4-1|TRBJ2-7|15
CASSQDSTDSYEQYF
>TRBV11-3|TRBJ2-3|14
CASSPGSITDTQYF
>TRBV4-3|TRBJ1-1|16
CASSQGSQGTNTEAFF
>TRBV7-9|TRBJ2-3|11
CASSLTDTQYF
>TRBV28|TRBJ2-7|16
CASSSALAGFTYEQYF
>TRBV6-5|TRBJ2-7|14
CASSYGGASYEQYF
>TRBV27|TRBJ1-1|13
CASSLKGNTEAFF
>TRBV28|TRBJ2-7|15
CASTSRASGTYEQYF
>TRBV5-4|TRBJ1-4|17
CASSSWTGSATNEKLFF
>TRBV11-2|TRBJ2-7|14
CASSRTGGRNEQYF
>TRBV4-3|TRBJ2-7|15
CASSQNPDRDYEQYF
>TRBV19|TRBJ2-7|13
CASSKTGFYEQYF
>TRBV28|TRBJ2-3|15
CASSLVGLATDTQYF
>TRBV7-9|TRBJ2-4|15
CASSLGTGLVDIQYF
>TRBV4-3|TRBJ2-1|14
CASSQDRAVREQFF
>TRBV5-1|TRBJ2-5|14
CASIPPGGPPVAYF
>TRBV4-3|TRBJ1-4|16
CASSPGTGGRGEKLFF
>TRBV2|TRBJ2-3|15
CASSIDRVGADTQYF
>TRBV5-1|TRBJ1-1|13
CASSLFLNTEAFF
>TRBV30|TRBJ2-7|14
CAWSPGTGVEEQYF
>TRBV29-1|TRBJ2-7|13
CSVEEGADYEQYF
>TRBV2|TRBJ1-1|14
CASSVKGANTEAFF
>TRBV6-5|TRBJ2-7|15
CASSYSWTGSFEQYF
>TRBV7-2|TRBJ2-7|15
CASSSIAGTIYEQYF